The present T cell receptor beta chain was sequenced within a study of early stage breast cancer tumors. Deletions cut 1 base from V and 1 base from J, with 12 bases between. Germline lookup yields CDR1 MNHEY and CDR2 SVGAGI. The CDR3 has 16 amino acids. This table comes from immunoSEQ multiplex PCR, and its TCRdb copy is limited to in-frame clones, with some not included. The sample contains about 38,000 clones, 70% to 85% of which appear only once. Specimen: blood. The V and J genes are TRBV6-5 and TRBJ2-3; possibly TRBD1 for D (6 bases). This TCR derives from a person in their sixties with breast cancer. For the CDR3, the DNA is TGTGCCAGCAGTTACTTGGGGGCAGGGGGCACAGATACGCAGTATTTT. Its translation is CASSYLGAGGTDTQYF.